The T cell receptor (beta chain) under discussion was sequenced for a study of blood T cell repertoires in COVID-19. Germline assignment: CDR1 LNHNV and CDR2 YYDKDF (reference sequence). V shed 6 bases, J shed 6 bases, and the junction held 1 base outside the gene matches. The CDR3 is 12 residues long. Profiling relied on immunoSEQ multiplex PCR, and the TCRdb table lists in-frame clones only, not all of them. The data show 290,000 or so clones, approximately 90% seen once. The clonotype comes from a woman aged 25 to 39 with COVID-19, enrolled during active disease. Material for sequencing was peripheral blood. This chain links TRBV15 with TRBJ2-2, with 7 positions matching TRBD1. Here the CDR3 DNA reads TGTGCCACCAGTCAGGGGGCCGGGGAGCTGTTTTTT. Protein: CATSQGAGELFF.